This entry concerns a single TCR beta chain. Its antigen is not yet known. No base-level quality is on record; no much larger clone is a single base apart. This record comes from a study of blood T cell repertoires in COVID-19 (dated by TCRdb to 2018 to 2020). Background on the whole study: The collaborator samples originated in the United States, Italy and Spain and spanned the acute and convalescent phases of COVID-19. The samples were drawn from the first 160 participants of the ongoing ImmuneRACE study and from roughly 1,300 subjects provided by 6 global collaborators. The material from the prospective study consisted of cDNA or gDNA derived from T cells, B-cell-depleted T cells, or PBMCs. Sample metadata almost always included a de-identified subject ID, COVID-19 status, age in years and sex. Where HLA class I and class II types were available, the types were taken from metadata supplied by the sample provider, not from assay-based typing. Subjects who had been exposed to COVID-19, were actively infected with it, or had recovered from it provided the deeply sampled blood TCRbeta repertoires that made up the dataset. A freely available public database, intended as a resource for researchers studying the immune response to SARS-CoV-2, is where the repertoires were released.

TCRbeta CDR3 regions were amplified from genomic DNA by means of the immunoSEQ Assay, a bias-controlled multiplex PCR. The authors' analysis ran thus. Within the assay, amplification of reference gene primers was used to estimate how many nucleated cells each sample contained. Sequence reads were collapsed and filtered to measure the absolute abundance of every unique TCRbeta CDR3 rearrangement. For each sample, productive Simpson clonality was calculated as the square root of Simpson's diversity index across productive rearrangements. TCRdb provides this immuneACCESS table in a form limited to in-frame rearrangements. Some clones are lacking; in checked studies, under half of them reflect an unresolved V gene, and why the rest are absent is not known. Clone size and V and J calls were adopted from that table, with D and trimming inferred from the DNA. A total of under 20,000 clones appear in this sample, approximately 80% of them only once. 16% of the sample lies in the top ten.

What the work shows at the level of the full study, not this receptor alone: The quantity of clinical and demographic metadata differed by source and by participant and was supplied without curation.

At one collaborating source in Seattle, patients were enrolled during active infection and were followed longitudinally through the course of disease. Whole blood was collected in K2EDTA tubes by collaborating institutions according to the institutions' own protocols. For TCRbeta analysis, collaborators shipped samples in one of three forms: frozen whole blood, isolated PBMCs, or DNA extracted from either of those sample types. The CDR3 goes from the cysteine to the phenylalanine over 15 residues. Of all the DNA, just the CDR3 is kept, 45 bases in frame from base 1. From a lookup of the germline V gene, CDR1 and CDR2 are MRHNA and SNTAGT. V and J lose 2 bases and 4 bases, and a span of 13 bases separates them.

Sequencing was done on a sample of peripheral blood. The origin of this receptor is a man between 65 and 85 years old with COVID-19, enrolled during active disease. The rearranged chain carries TRBV6-4 and TRBJ2-3; TRBD2 is possibly the D segment (5 matching bases). This receptor carries the CDR3 CASSDGFGGADTQYF. The DNA sequence is given as TGTGCCAGCAGTGACGGCTTCGGAGGAGCAGATACGCAGTATTTT.